What follows is one TCR beta chain and its context. Its antigen remains unidentified. The entry originates in a study of lymphopenia after photon versus proton radiotherapy. Overall study findings and caveats: Proton therapy kept repertoires fairly stable, unlike photons, which gained effector/memory cells. In patients who died, overall survival fell as post-nadir TCR diversity dropped more.

The table came from immunoSEQ multiplex PCR; TCRdb's copy has only in-frame clones and leaves some out. The sample holds 7,000 to 9,500 clones, 70% to 90% seen once. V was pared by 1 base and J by 2 bases, with 8 bases between. CDR3 length equals 14 residues. Germline V gives CDR1 KGHSH, CDR2 LQKENI. Here the sequenced sample was peripheral blood, taken from a patient treated with photon-based radiotherapy. This chain links TRBV18 with TRBJ1-1, with D perhaps TRBD1 (5 bases). The TCR was taken from a woman aged 70-85 years with pancreatic cancer. DNA for the CDR3: TGTGCCAGCTCACCACGGGGCGGTAACACTGAAGCTTTCTTT. Amino acids: CASSPRGGNTEAFF. Supplemented by reference TRBV18 and TRBJ1-1, the full variable domain reads NAGVMQNPRHLVRRRGQEARLRCSPMKGHSHVYWYRQLPEEGLKFMVYLQKENIIDESGMPKERFSAEFPKEGPSILRIQQVVRGDSAAYFCASSPRGGNTEAFFGQGTRLTVV.